This entry lists 21 T cell receptor beta chains sequenced from one sample in a study of T-cell reconstitution after alpha-beta-depleted transplantation in children. Unique molecular identifiers were used in preparing the TCRbeta library. TCRdb re-called the PCR reads through MiXCR, storing one row per CDR3 protein. Among 350,000 to 400,000 distinct CDR3 sequences listed, roughly 21% were seen once. The sample consisted of PBMCs from the stem cell graft donor, taken from the stem cell graft. The receptors come from a human donor who donated a stem cell graft to a child with acute myeloid leukemia.

This clonotype was counted only a few times. The CDR3 spells CASSLGNKNTEAFF. CDR3 DNA sequence: TGCGCCAGCAGCTTGGGCAACAAGAACACTGAAGCTTTCTTT. The chain employs TRBV5-1 and TRBJ1-1, with unresolved D. This CDR3 is built from 14 residues. The germline V gene encodes CDR1 SGHRS and CDR2 YFSETQ. V was cut by 0 bases and J by 1 base, with 7 bases left in between.

This sequence joins TRBV5-1 and TRBJ2-1, with 8 nucleotides matching TRBD2. Germline V CDR1 and CDR2: SGHRS, YFSETQ. The CDR3 totals 14 residues. V dropped 0 bases and J dropped 9; count of bases not matched to a gene: 5. The CDR3 region has the DNA TGCGCCAGCAGCTTGGAACGGGAGGGAAGTGAGCAGTTCTTC. It codes for CASSLEREGSEQFF.

This chain uses TRBV12-3 or TRBV12-4 with TRBJ2-1, with 10 nucleotides matching TRBD2. J gave up 8 bases and V 3 bases, and 4 bases lay outside the gene matches. The length of the CDR3 is 14 residues. The CDR3, as DNA: TGTGCCAGCAGTTTGGGACTAGCGCGCCATGAGCAGTTCTTC. It encodes CASSLGLARHEQFF.

The sample holds a few counts of this clonotype. The chain has TRBV6-1 and TRBJ2-1, with 10 bases matching TRBD1. Germline-derived CDR1 and CDR2 are MNHNS and SASEGT. The CDR3 has 15 amino acids. Trimming cost V 6 bases and J 6 bases; bases outside gene matches: 8. CDR3 bases: TGTGCCAGCAGGAACCGGGACAGGGGTTCCAATGAGCAGTTCTTC. Translating gives CASRNRDRGSNEQFF.

This clonotype has only a few counts. The DNA of the CDR3 is TGCAGTGCTAGTTCTGGCTTCCAAGAGACCCAGTACTTC. It yields the protein CSASSGFQETQYF. The genes are TRBV20-1 and TRBJ2-5, with D unresolved. This CDR3 has 13 amino acids. V dropped 3 bases and J dropped 1 base, with 9 bases sitting between them. In germline, CDR1 is DFQATT, CDR2 SNEGSKA (reference sequence).

This clonotype was observed a handful of times. This rearrangement joins TRBV12-3 or TRBV12-4 to TRBJ2-7, with 7 bases aligning to TRBD1. CDR3 size: 14 residues. V was pared by 5 bases and J by 5 bases, with 9 bases of the junction left unmatched. The CDR3 sequence is CASSPQTGIHEQYF. Here the CDR3 DNA reads TGTGCCAGCAGTCCACAGACAGGGATCCACGAGCAGTACTTC.

This chain links TRBV9 with TRBJ2-1; a possible D gene is TRBD2 (5 bases). V lost 4 bases and J lost 6, with 11 bases in between. This CDR3 is built from 13 residues. Germline assignment: CDR1 SGDLS and CDR2 YYNGEE. CDR3 sequence reads: CASSPHRGNEQFF. The CDR3 DNA sequence: TGTGCCAGCAGCCCCCACCGGGGCAATGAGCAGTTCTTC. Filled out from reference TRBV9 and TRBJ2-1, the complete variable domain reads DSGVTQTPKHLITATGQRVTLRCSPRSGDLSVYWYQQSLDQGLQFLIQYYNGEERAKGNILERFSAQQFPDLHSELNLSSLELGDSALYFCASSPHRGNEQFFGPGTRLTVL.

The chain carries TRBV20-1 and TRBJ1-2; weak D call: TRBD1 (6 bases). Between the trimmed V and J ends, which lost 6 bases and 4 bases, there was a span of 12 bases. From germline, CDR1 is DFQATT and CDR2 SNEGSKA (reference sequence). CDR3 length: 12 residues. The CDR3 here is CSATGRSYGYTF. The CDR3, as DNA: TGCAGTGCAACAGGGAGATCCTATGGCTACACCTTC.

This clonotype was detected only a few times. The gene calls are TRBV12-3 or TRBV12-4 and TRBJ2-1, with TRBD2 matching 7 bases. The J segment lost 13 bases and the V segment lost 7 bases, leaving 10 bases of the junction unmatched. CDR3 length: 12 amino acids. The CDR3 reads CASIPSSGTQFF. CDR3 DNA sequence: TGTGCCAGCATTCCCTCTAGCGGAACACAGTTCTTC.

This clonotype was seen repeatedly, ten times or more. The J gene is TRBJ2-7, the V gene TRBV12-3 or TRBV12-4; 7 bases align to TRBD1. The CDR3 is 13 amino acids. V lost 4 bases, J lost 5 bases, and 5 bases stayed unmatched. CDR3 sequence: CASSSDRAHEQYF. In nucleotides, the CDR3 is TGTGCCAGCAGTTCCGACAGGGCTCACGAGCAGTACTTC.

V gene TRBV19 combines with J gene TRBJ2-2; 8 bases match TRBD2. The CDR3 is made up of 15 amino acids. V was pared by 2 bases and J by 5 bases, with 4 bases of the junction left unmatched. Germline CDR1 and CDR2: LNHDA and SQIVND (reference sequence). CDR3 sequence (DNA): TGTGCCAGTAGTATAACGGGAGGGAGTACCGGGGAGCTGTTTTTT. The encoded protein is CASSITGGSTGELFF.

This clonotype turned up a few times. This sequence joins TRBV6-2 or TRBV6-3 and TRBJ2-7; D is uncertain. The CDR3 runs to 12 residues. With 6 bases removed from V and 5 bases from J, the gap between germline ends came to 11 bases. Germline CDR1 MNHEY, CDR2 SVGEGT. The CDR3 region has the DNA TGTGCCAGCAGAAGAACTACCGACGAGCAGTACTTC. As protein: CASRRTTDEQYF.

Note on this clonotype: The junction does not match germline at one end; this may be a read error. This chain joins TRBV7-9 and TRBJ2-7; 12 bases are shared with TRBD2. The germline CDR1 and CDR2 sequences are SEHNR and FQNEAQ (reference sequence). The CDR3 has 14 amino acids. In nucleotides, the CDR3 is TGTGCCAGCAGCAATACTGCTAGCGGGAGGGCCTTGGACTTC. It yields the protein CASSNTASGRALDF.

The J gene is TRBJ2-2, the V gene TRBV6-2 or TRBV6-3; D ambiguous. Germline V gene lookup returns CDR1 MNHEY and CDR2 SVGEGT. CDR3 length equals 16 residues. Trimming pared 3 bases from V and 0 bases from J, leaving 11 bases between. The CDR3 bases are TGTGCCAGCAGTTATCAGGCCAACGCGAACACCGGGGAGCTGTTTTTT. Translated: CASSYQANANTGELFF.

This clonotype turned up a few times. The chain recombines TRBV5-1 with TRBJ2-5, with TRBD1 as a possible D gene (6 bases). The CDR3 loop spans 14 amino acids. The ends were cut back, 1 base at V and 5 bases at J, with 12 bases in the middle. The germline CDR1 and CDR2 sequences are SGHRS and YFSETQ. Here the CDR3 DNA reads TGCGCCAGCAGCTTGAACCGTCAGGGGGAGACCCAGTACTTC. Translating gives CASSLNRQGETQYF.

This clonotype was seen a few times. This chain links TRBV10-3 with TRBJ1-2, with D possibly being TRBD1 (6 bases). V was clipped by 9 bases and J by 6 bases, with 11 bases between them. Germline V CDR1 and CDR2: ENHRY, SYGVKD. This CDR3 contains 11 residues. This CDR3 reads CAMQGYDGYTF. DNA for the CDR3: TGTGCCATGCAGGGGTACGATGGCTACACCTTC.

Ten or more counts support this clonotype. One base away lies a much larger clone, so this may be a sequencing read error. The rearrangement joins TRBV20-1 to TRBJ2-3; D not resolved. Trimming removed 3 bases at V and 0 bases at J, with 4 bases between. This CDR3 spans 12 amino acids. Germline-derived CDR1 and CDR2 are DFQATT and SNEGSKA (reference sequence). The CDR3 reads CSASRSTDTQYF. CDR3 coding DNA: TGCAGTGCTAGCAGGAGCACAGATACGCAGTATTTT.

The CDR3 reads CASMTSGRNNEQFF. CDR3 nucleotides: TGTGCCAGCATGACTAGCGGGAGGAACAATGAGCAGTTCTTC. The rearrangement links TRBV2 to TRBJ2-1; 13 nucleotides agree with TRBD2. CDR3 length equals 14 residues. The germline CDR1 and CDR2 sequences are SNHLY and FYNNEI. The J segment lost 5 bases and the V segment lost 7 bases, leaving 2 bases of the junction unmatched. Based on the CDR3 plus reference TRBV2 and TRBJ2-1, the full variable domain is EPEVTQTPSHQVTQMGQEVILRCVPISNHLYFYWYRQILGQKVEFLVSFYNNEISEKSEIFDDQFSVERPDGSNFTLKIRSTKLEDSAMYFCASMTSGRNNEQFFGPGTRLTVL.

Concerning this clonotype: The germline gene is not matched at one end of the junction; a read error may be the cause. This chain connects TRBV20-1 to TRBJ2-1, with 10 bases matching TRBD2. This CDR3 region has 17 residues. CDR1 and CDR2 (germline): DFQATT, SNEGSKA (reference sequence). The CDR3 loop is CCARSRLAGSSYNEQFF. The CDR3 DNA follows: TGCTGTGCTAGATCAAGACTAGCGGGTAGCTCCTACAATGAGCAGTTCTTC.

This clonotype has a handful of counts. The rearrangement uses TRBV6-5 and TRBJ2-7, with D possibly matching TRBD1 (6 bases). This CDR3 is 14 amino acids long. Germline V CDR1 and CDR2: MNHEY, SVGAGI. V dropped 2 bases and J dropped 6 bases, with 14 bases sitting between them. CDR3 protein: CASSYATQGFEQYF. The CDR3 DNA reads TGTGCCAGCAGTTACGCCACACAGGGTTTCGAGCAGTACTTC.

In this sample, this clonotype turned up a few times. J is TRBJ2-7 and V is TRBV5-1; a weak D match, TRBD1 (5 bases). The CDR3 is 14 residues long. Trimming removed 1 base from V and 6 bases from J, with 14 bases in between. CDR1 SGHRS and CDR2 YFSETQ come from the germline V gene. The CDR3 reads CASSLFSGQTEQYF. CDR3 in DNA: TGCGCCAGCAGCTTGTTCTCAGGGCAGACCGAGCAGTACTTC. Based on the CDR3 plus reference TRBV5-1 and TRBJ2-7, the full variable domain is KAGVTQTPRYLIKTRGQQVTLSCSPISGHRSVSWYQQTPGQGLQFLFEYFSETQRNKGNFPGRFSGRQFSNSRSEMNVSTLELGDSALYLCASSLFSGQTEQYFGPGTRLTVT.